The 6 T cell receptor beta chains below were found in one sample sequenced in a study of T cell responses to AZD1222 COVID-19 vaccine. Clones were sequenced by immunoSEQ multiplex PCR, and TCRdb holds only the in-frame ones, with some missing. The repertoire holds 84,000 or so clones, with about 90% as singletons. Sequencing used peripheral blood, obtained on day 0 of AZD1222 vaccination. The source of these receptors is an adult in good health.

The chain is built from TRBV3-1 (or the pseudogene TRBV3-2) and TRBJ1-1; 9 positions agree with TRBD1. The CDR3 sequence is 15 residues long. After removal of 2 bases from V and 4 bases from J, the junction contained 5 bases not matched to a gene. Germline V gives CDR1 LGHDT, CDR2 YNNKEL (reference sequence). The CDR3 nucleotides read TGTGCCAGCAGCCAATCTAACAGGGGGCTCACTGAAGCTTTCTTT. It is translated as CASSQSNRGLTEAFF.

This chain joins TRBV30 and TRBJ1-5, with a weak D call TRBD1 (5 bases). In germline, CDR1 is GTSNPN, CDR2 SVGIG (reference sequence). The CDR3 totals 15 residues. V gave up 2 bases and J gave up 7 bases, with 18 bases separating them. CDR3 in DNA: TGTGCCTGGAGTAACGGACTCATCCGGGGGCAGCCCCAGCATTTT. This encodes CAWSNGLIRGQPQHF.

This clone was recorded only once. This rearrangement joins TRBV5-1 to TRBJ1-2; TRBD1 aligns across 9 bases. The CDR3 spans 13 residues. J gave up 7 bases and V 4 bases, and 5 bases lay outside the gene matches. From germline, CDR1 is SGHRS and CDR2 YFSETQ. For the CDR3, the DNA is TGCGCCAGCAGCCCGGACAGGGGCTCTGGCTACACCTTC. It is translated as CASSPDRGSGYTF. The variable domain in full, completed from reference TRBV5-1 and TRBJ1-2, reads KAGVTQTPRYLIKTRGQQVTLSCSPISGHRSVSWYQQTPGQGLQFLFEYFSETQRNKGNFPGRFSGRQFSNSRSEMNVSTLELGDSALYLCASSPDRGSGYTFGSGTRLTVV.

The chain couples TRBV6-5 to TRBJ2-1, with TRBD2 as a possible D gene (6 bases). Germline V gene lookup returns CDR1 MNHEY and CDR2 SVGAGI. The CDR3 runs to 16 residues. Trimming removed 0 bases at V and 0 bases at J, with 9 bases between. This CDR3 reads CASSYSGGRSYNEQFF. Written as DNA, the CDR3 is TGTGCCAGCAGTTACTCCGGAGGGCGCTCCTACAATGAGCAGTTCTTC.

The chain employs TRBV27 and TRBJ1-1; 10 bases align to TRBD1. The CDR3 is made up of 16 amino acids. Germline V gene sequence: CDR1 MNHEY, CDR2 SMNVEV (reference sequence). Trimming cost V 5 bases and J 3 bases; bases outside gene matches: 9. The CDR3, as DNA: TGTGCCAGCAGTGATATTTTAGGGACAGGGGACACTGAAGCTTTCTTT. Translating it yields CASSDILGTGDTEAFF.

This clone occurred once. The rearrangement uses TRBV27 and TRBJ1-5, with unresolved D. Germline V lookup: CDR1 MNHEY, CDR2 SMNVEV (reference sequence). This CDR3 spans 14 amino acids. Trimming left V 7 bases short and J 1 base short, with 11 bases between. CDR3 coding DNA: TGTGCCAGCAAATTACTGGGAAGCAATCAGCCCCAGCATTTT. This translates into CASKLLGSNQPQHF.